This entry concerns a single TCR beta chain. Its antigen is still unknown. Base qualities are missing; no much larger clone stands one base away. The donors were healthy, HIV-negative adults with no recently reported acute infections or vaccinations. Every donor was a Caucasian adult residing in Nashville, Tennessee, USA. CD4+ T cells were enriched by magnetic negative selection; naive cells were then positively selected on CD45RA, and the negative fraction formed the memory subset. After blood collection by leukapheresis, PBMCs were isolated using Ficoll-Histopaque density gradient centrifugation and then cryopreserved in the vapor phase of liquid nitrogen. Analytical flow cytometry was used to check the purity and quantity of each magnetically sorted T cell population. From each sorted fraction, genomic DNA was isolated and quantified by UV absorbance on a Nanodrop 2000c. Using the deep immunoSEQ assay, TCR CDR3 regions were amplified from genomic DNA by multiplex PCR. Genomic DNA extracted from each cell subset was distributed evenly over all wells of several immunoSEQ 96-well plates, and each plate served as one replicate. Each replicate PCR for sorted subsets received approximately 200 ng genomic DNA, equal to about 30,000 T cell genomes. Purified libraries were measured with a Qubit 3.0 fluorometer, size-checked on a Bioanalyzer 2100, and measured again with the KAPA Library Quantification kit. Every immunoSEQ 96-well plate was sequenced on a separate single-read 150-cycle Illumina NextSeq 550 flow cell. The source study handled its data this way. Because the immunoSEQ output held only junctional sequences and lacked quality scores, the filtering could not match the filtering applied to full-length reads. Sequences were annotated with PyIR, a Python wrapper for IgBLAST v1.9, and V/J genes and CDR3 were assigned using IMGT germline references. Reads were removed for weak V/J assignments (E-value above 1e-6), missing CDR3, stop codons, out-of-frame junctions, or ambiguous translated residues. V3J clonotypes were defined as sequences sharing an identical inferred V gene, J gene, and CDR3 amino acid sequence. To compute the percentage overlap between repertoires, the number of shared unique clonotypes was divided by the size of the smaller repertoire. Three approaches were used to assess repertoire richness: RTK rarefaction, the Chao1 estimator, and Recon v2.1 estimates of unobserved clonotypes. OLGA was used to compute generation probabilities for all TCRbeta clonotypes that the gDNA method yielded from a few donors. TCRdb took over this immuneACCESS table, retaining in-frame rearrangements with V and J assigned. Such tables are incomplete; in checked studies, under half of the missing clones stem from an unresolved V gene, and the remainder is unexplained. V, J and clone size were drawn from that table, and D and trimming were deduced from the DNA. The sample data list about 2 million clones, and approximately 95% of these were observed just once. The biggest ten clones account for approximately 0.13% of the sample.

This sample is drawn from a study of shared clonotypes between healthy human individuals (dated by TCRdb to the early 2020s). In terms of the full investigation: The cohort comprised two women and a few men aged 18 to 49 years. The study deeply sequenced blood TCR repertoires of 5 or 6 healthy adults to estimate repertoire size and the extent of clonotype sharing between individuals. Different laboratories and diverse techniques were used to prepare libraries and sequence TCR repertoires, to increase sequencing depth and limit assay-specific biases. For each donor, three plates each were used for CD4 naive and CD4 memory, two plates were used for CD8 naive, and one plate was used for CD8 memory. Per donor, leukapheresis produced somewhere between about 0.94 and 9.5 billion PBMCs.

The CDR3 runs 13 amino acids, cysteine and phenylalanine included. Just the 39-base CDR3 DNA is kept, in frame starting at base 1. V drops 3 bases and J drops 3 bases, leaving 6 bases in between. Reading the germline V gene gives CDR1 KGHSH and CDR2 LQKENI. The research as a whole found: Only blood was sampled, and tissue TCR repertoires likely differ from those in blood. The small number of donors limited the genetic and exposure-history diversity represented. Larger estimated clonotype richness was generally found for naive subsets than for memory subsets. Pairwise subsampling indicated that sequencing depth was expected to affect the degree of clonotype sharing among donors. Incomplete sequencing was indicated by rarefaction of sorted-subset datasets, despite the large sequencing depth. About 5% of naive CD4, around 3.6% of naive CD8, approximately 2% of memory CD4, and roughly 0.4% of memory CD8 clonotypes were shared across several donors. Higher generation probabilities were observed for clonotypes shared by all four sorted-subset donors than for non-shared clonotypes.

Input material: naive CD4+ T cells sorted from blood. Read against the paper, the sample's cell subset or site label means: CD45RA+ positively selected. Here the chain combines TRBV18 and TRBJ2-1, with no confidently assigned D gene. The TCR sequence derives from a man aged 18 to 30 in good health. The DNA sequence is as follows: TGTGCCAGCTCACCTGCGAACTACAATGAGCAGTTCTTC. Translated, it reads CASSPANYNEQFF.